This entry concerns a single T cell receptor beta chain. The antigen remains unidentified. The data were taken from a study of cytomegalovirus exposure and HLA in healthy donors. Turning to the study itself: Earlier sequencing of approximately 180 million T cells yielded 120 million or so unique TCR beta sequences. Early released data comprised 80 million to 90 million unique TCRs from HLA-typed donors. Within the Caucasian-associated ancestry cluster were around four fifths of the approximately 400 genotyped donors. Study-wide findings and caveats: Previously analyzed data showed that most TCR beta V segments were productive at a frequency of about 90% or about 30%.

Use of 60 Vbeta and 13 Jbeta primers characterized the PCR. Repertoires were generated with immunoSEQ multiplex PCR, while TCRdb's copy carries only in-frame clones and drops some. The data contain more than 150,000 clones, 60% to 80% of them singletons. Germline-derived CDR1 and CDR2 are SGHDT and YYEEEE. The CDR3 is made up of 18 amino acids. J was trimmed by 4 bases and V by 4 bases; bases with no gene match: 13. This clonotype was sampled from a man aged 50 to 59 in good health and CMV-seropositive. The V gene is TRBV5-6, the J gene TRBJ2-6; 8 bases fit TRBD1. What was sequenced was PBMCs. CDR3 nucleotide sequence: TGTGCCAGCAGCCGCGGGACAGGTTTTCTCTTAGGGGCCAACGTCCTGACTTTC. Its protein is CASSRGTGFLLGANVLTF.